The clone carrying this T cell receptor beta chain was counted between two and nine times. The sample comes from a study of cytomegalovirus exposure and HLA in healthy donors. Trimming at V came to 9 bases and at J to 3 bases, leaving 7 bases not matched to a gene. The germline CDR1 and CDR2 sequences are MDHEN and SYDVKM. The CDR3 covers 14 residues. 60 Vbeta and 13 Jbeta primers were used in PCR. Clones were sequenced by immunoSEQ multiplex PCR, and TCRdb holds only the in-frame ones, with some missing. The sample has 95,000 to 150,000 clones, around three quarters seen once; the top ten hold less than 4%.

This TCR was sampled from a human donor in good health. Input material: PBMCs. The V gene is TRBV28, the J gene TRBJ2-1; 8 bases map to TRBD2. CDR3 amino acids: CASRAAGGYNEQFF. The DNA of the CDR3 is TGTGCCAGTCGGGCGGCGGGGGGCTACAATGAGCAGTTCTTC. Full variable domain (missing parts from reference TRBV28 and TRBJ2-1): DVKVTQSSRYLVKRTGEKVFLECVQDMDHENMFWYRQDPGLGLRLIYFSYDVKMKEKGDIPEGYSVSREKKERFSLILESASTNQTSMYLCASRAAGGYNEQFFGPGTRLTVL.